This T cell receptor (beta chain) was retrieved from a study of beta chain features in type 1 diabetes. Study-wide context: The study found patients and healthy donors alike in age, gender and cell yields. Study results and limitations: Within patients, naive, central memory and Treg TCRB repertoires seemed more similar than within healthy donors. Shortening of TCRB CDR3s, moderate but significant, appeared in all four CD4+ subsets of Type 1 diabetes patients.

Isolation of CD4+ naive, central memory, regulatory and stem cell-like memory cells was achieved by sorting via CD45RO/CCR7/CD25/CD127/CD95/CD27. The study reverse transcribed the entire isolated RNA, so it sequenced expressed TCRB transcripts. Produced via immunoSEQ multiplex PCR; TCRdb's table is partial and in-frame only. Of a few hundred thousand clones in the sample, about 15% were seen once. On this clone: As yet, its antigen is unknown.

The germline CDR1 and CDR2 sequences are MNHEY and SVGAGI. The CDR3 runs 15 residues. V was pared by 4 bases and J by 1 base, with 10 bases between. This chain uses TRBV6-5 with TRBJ1-4; D is unclear. This clonotype was obtained from a man aged 18 to 30 with type 1 diabetes. The sequenced material came from naive CD4+ T cells from blood. The CDR3 nucleotides read TGTGCCAGCAGTTGGCGCGGATTAACTAATGAAAAACTGTTTTTT. Its protein product is CASSWRGLTNEKLFF.